A single T cell receptor beta chain is shown here with its context. The CDR3 has 15 amino acids. The J segment lost 4 bases and the V segment lost 4 bases, leaving 5 bases of the junction unmatched. Germline lookup yields CDR1 SGHAT and CDR2 FQNNGV. The PCR used 60 Vbeta and 13 Jbeta primers. This table comes from immunoSEQ multiplex PCR, and its TCRdb copy is limited to in-frame clones, with some not included. The table has over 100,000 clones, roughly 80% seen once. The sample originates from a study of cytomegalovirus exposure and HLA in healthy donors. The chain joins TRBV11-2 to TRBJ2-1, with 9 bases that match TRBD2. The sequence was obtained from a female donor in good health and CMV-seronegative. The sequencing sample was made of PBMCs. The CDR3 nucleotides are TGTGCCAGCAGCTGGATGAGCGGGGGGTACAATGAGCAGTTCTTC. It is translated as CASSWMSGGYNEQFF.